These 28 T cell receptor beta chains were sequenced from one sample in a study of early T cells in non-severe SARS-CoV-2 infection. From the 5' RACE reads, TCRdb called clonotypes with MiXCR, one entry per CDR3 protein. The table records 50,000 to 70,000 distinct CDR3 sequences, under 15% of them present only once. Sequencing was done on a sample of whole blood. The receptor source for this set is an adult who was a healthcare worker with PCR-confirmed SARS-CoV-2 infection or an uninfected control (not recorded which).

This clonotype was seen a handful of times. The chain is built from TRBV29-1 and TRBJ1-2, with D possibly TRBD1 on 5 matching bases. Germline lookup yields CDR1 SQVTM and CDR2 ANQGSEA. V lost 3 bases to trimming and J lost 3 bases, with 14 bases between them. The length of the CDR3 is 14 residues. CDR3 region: CSVDPQGTDYGYTF. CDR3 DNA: TGCAGCGTTGACCCCCAGGGTACGGACTATGGCTACACCTTC.

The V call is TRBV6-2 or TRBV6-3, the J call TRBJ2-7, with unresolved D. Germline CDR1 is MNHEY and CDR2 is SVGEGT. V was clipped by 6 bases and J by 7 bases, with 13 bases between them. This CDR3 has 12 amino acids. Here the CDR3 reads CASSYLGREQYF. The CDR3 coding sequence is TGTGCCAGCAGCTACCTAGGAAGGGAGCAGTACTTC.

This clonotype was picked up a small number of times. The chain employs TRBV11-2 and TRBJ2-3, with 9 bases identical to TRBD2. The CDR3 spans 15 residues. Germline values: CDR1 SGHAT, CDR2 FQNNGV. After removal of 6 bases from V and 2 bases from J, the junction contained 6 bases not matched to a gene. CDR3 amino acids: CASSQLAGYTDTQYF. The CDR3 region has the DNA TGTGCCAGCAGTCAACTAGCGGGTTACACAGATACGCAGTATTTT.

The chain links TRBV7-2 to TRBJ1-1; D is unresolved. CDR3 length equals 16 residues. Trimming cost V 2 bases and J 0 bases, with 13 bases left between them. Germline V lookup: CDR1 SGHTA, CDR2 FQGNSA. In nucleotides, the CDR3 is TGTGCCAGCAGCTTAAATCTGGGCGGCATGAACACTGAAGCTTTCTTT. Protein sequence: CASSLNLGGMNTEAFF. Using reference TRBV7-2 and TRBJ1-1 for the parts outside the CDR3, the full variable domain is GAGVSQSPSNKVTEKGKDVELRCDPISGHTALYWYRQSLGQGLEFLIYFQGNSAPDKSGLPSDRFSAERTGGSVSTLTIQRTQQEDSAVYLCASSLNLGGMNTEAFFGQGTRLTVV.

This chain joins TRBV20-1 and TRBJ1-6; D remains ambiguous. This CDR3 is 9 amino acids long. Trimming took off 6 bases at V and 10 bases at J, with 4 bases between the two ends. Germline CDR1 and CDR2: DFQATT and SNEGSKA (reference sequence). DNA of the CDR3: TGCAGTGCGGGCTCACCCCTCCACTTT. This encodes CSAGSPLHF.

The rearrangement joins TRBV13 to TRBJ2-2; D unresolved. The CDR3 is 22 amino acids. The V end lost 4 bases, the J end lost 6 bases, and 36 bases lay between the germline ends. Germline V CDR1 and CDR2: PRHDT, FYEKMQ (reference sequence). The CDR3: CASSSSLSGHLVFLDSAGELFF. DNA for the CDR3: TGTGCCAGCAGCTCATCACTTTCAGGCCACTTAGTCTTTCTAGATTCGGCCGGGGAGCTGTTTTTT. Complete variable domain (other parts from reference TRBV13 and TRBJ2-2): AAGVIQSPRHLIKEKRETATLKCYPIPRHDTVYWYQQGPGQDPQFLISFYEKMQSDKGSIPDRFSAQQFSDYHSELNMSSLELGDSALYFCASSSSLSGHLVFLDSAGELFFGEGSRLTVL.

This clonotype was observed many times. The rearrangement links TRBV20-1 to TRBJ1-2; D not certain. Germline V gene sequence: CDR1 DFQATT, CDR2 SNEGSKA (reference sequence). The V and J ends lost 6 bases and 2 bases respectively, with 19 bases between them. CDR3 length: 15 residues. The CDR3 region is CSAHPRMSSNYGYTF. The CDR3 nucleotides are TGCAGTGCGCACCCTAGAATGTCTTCCAACTATGGCTACACCTTC.

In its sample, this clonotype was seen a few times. The CDR3 here is CASSYGGSTEAFF. The CDR3 DNA sequence: TGTGCCAGCAGTTATGGGGGGAGCACTGAAGCTTTCTTT. This chain links TRBV6-2 or TRBV6-3 with TRBJ1-1, with D possibly being TRBD1 (5 bases). The CDR3 contains 13 residues. Germline lookup yields CDR1 MNHEY and CDR2 SVGEGT. V was cut by 3 bases and J by 4 bases, with 9 bases left in between.

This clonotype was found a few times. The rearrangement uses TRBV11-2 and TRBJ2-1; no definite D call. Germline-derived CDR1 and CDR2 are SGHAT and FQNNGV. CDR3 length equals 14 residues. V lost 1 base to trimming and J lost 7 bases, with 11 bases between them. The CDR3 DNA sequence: TGTGCCAGCAGCTTAGTGTTCTCCGGGAATGAGCAGTTCTTC. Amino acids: CASSLVFSGNEQFF.

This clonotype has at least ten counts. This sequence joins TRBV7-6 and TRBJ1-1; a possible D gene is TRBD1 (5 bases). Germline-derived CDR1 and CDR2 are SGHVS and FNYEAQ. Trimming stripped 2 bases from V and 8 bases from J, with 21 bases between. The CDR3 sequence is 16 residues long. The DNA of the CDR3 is TGTGCCAGCAGCTTACGTCAGGGAGTGCCGTTTGGGGAAGCTTTCTTT. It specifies CASSLRQGVPFGEAFF.

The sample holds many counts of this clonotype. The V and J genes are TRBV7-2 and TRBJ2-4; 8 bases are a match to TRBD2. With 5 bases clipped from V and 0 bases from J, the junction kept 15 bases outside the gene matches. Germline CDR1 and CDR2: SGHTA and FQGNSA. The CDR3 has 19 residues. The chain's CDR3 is CASSLYAGGTSLAKNIQYF. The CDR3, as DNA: TGTGCCAGCAGCCTTTATGCGGGGGGAACATCTCTAGCCAAAAACATTCAGTACTTC.

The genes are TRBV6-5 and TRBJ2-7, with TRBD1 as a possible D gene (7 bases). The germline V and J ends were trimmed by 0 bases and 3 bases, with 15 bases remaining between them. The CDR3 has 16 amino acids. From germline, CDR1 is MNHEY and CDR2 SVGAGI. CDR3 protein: CASSYSKRAGGYEQYF. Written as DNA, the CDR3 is TGTGCCAGCAGTTACTCAAAGCGGGCAGGGGGCTACGAGCAGTACTTC.

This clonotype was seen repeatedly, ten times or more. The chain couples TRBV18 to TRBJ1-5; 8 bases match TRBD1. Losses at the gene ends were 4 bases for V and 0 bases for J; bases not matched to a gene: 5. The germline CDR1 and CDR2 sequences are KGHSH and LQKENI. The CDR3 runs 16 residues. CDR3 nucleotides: TGTGCCAGCTCACTGGGACAGGTCGATAGCAATCAGCCCCAGCATTTT. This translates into CASSLGQVDSNQPQHF.

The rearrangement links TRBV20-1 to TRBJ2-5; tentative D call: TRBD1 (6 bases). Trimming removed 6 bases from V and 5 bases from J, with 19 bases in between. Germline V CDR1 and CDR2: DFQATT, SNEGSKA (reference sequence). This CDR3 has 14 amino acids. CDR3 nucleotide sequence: TGCAGTGCCAGATGGGGGCCTTCCGGGGAGACCCAGTACTTC. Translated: CSARWGPSGETQYF.

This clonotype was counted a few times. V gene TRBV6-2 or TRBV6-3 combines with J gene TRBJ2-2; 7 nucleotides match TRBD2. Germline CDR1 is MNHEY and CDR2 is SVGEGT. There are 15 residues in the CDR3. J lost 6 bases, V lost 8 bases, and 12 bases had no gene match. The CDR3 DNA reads TGTGCCAGCCAAGCGGGATCGGAGTTGGCCGGGGAGCTGTTTTTT. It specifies CASQAGSELAGELFF.

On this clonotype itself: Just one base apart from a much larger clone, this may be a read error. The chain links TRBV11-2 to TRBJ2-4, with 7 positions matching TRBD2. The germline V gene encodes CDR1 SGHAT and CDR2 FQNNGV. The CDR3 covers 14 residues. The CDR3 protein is CVSSLAGPSNIQYF. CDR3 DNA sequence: TGTGTCAGCAGCTTAGCGGGTCCTTCAAACATTCAGTACTTC. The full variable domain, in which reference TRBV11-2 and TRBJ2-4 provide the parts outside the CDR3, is EAGVAQSPRYKIIEKRQSVAFWCNPISGHATLYWYQQILGQGPKLLIQFQNNGVVDDSQLPKDRFSAERLKGVDSTLKIQPAKLEDSAVYLCVSSLAGPSNIQYFGAGTRLSVL.

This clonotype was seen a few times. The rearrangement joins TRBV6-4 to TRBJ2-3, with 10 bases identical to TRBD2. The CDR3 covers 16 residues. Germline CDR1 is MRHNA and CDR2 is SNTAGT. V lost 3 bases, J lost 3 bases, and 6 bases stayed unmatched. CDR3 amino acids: CASSESGGAGTDTQYF. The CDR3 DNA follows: TGTGCCAGCAGTGAGAGCGGGGGGGCCGGAACAGATACGCAGTATTTT.

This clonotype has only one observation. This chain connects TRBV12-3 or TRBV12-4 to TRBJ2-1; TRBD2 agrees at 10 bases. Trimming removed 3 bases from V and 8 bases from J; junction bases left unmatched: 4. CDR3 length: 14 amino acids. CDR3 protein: CASSFSGGLDEQFF. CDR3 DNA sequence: TGTGCCAGCAGTTTTAGCGGGGGGCTCGATGAGCAGTTCTTC.

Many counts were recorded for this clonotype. The CDR3 nucleotides are TGCGCCAGCAGCTCCGGGACAGTGAGCACAGATACGCAGTATTTT. It encodes CASSSGTVSTDTQYF. The chain carries TRBV5-1 and TRBJ2-3; 7 bases match TRBD1. This CDR3 region has 15 residues. V gave up 3 bases and J gave up 0 bases; unmatched junction bases: 4. The germline V gene has CDR1 SGHRS and CDR2 YFSETQ.

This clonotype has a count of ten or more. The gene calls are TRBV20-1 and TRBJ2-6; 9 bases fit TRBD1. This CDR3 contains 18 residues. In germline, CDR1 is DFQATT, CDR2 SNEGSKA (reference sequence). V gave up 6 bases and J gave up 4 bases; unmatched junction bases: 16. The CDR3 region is CSALLRQGDRAGANVLTF. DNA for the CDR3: TGCAGTGCCTTACTCCGACAGGGGGACAGGGCCGGGGCCAACGTCCTGACTTTC.

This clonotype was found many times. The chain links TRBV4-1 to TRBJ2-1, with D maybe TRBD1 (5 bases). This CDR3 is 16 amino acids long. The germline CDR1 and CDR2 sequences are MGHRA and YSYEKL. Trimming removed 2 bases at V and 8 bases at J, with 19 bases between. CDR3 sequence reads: CASSQIFSRDGDEQFF. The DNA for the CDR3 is TGCGCCAGCAGCCAAATATTCTCCAGGGATGGGGATGAGCAGTTCTTC.

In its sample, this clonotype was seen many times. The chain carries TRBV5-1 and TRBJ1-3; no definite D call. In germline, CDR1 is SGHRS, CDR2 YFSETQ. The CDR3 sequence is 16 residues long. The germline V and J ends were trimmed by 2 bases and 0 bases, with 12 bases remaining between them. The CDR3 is CASSLAGRDSGNTIYF. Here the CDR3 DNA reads TGCGCCAGCAGCTTAGCCGGACGGGACTCTGGAAACACCATATATTTT.

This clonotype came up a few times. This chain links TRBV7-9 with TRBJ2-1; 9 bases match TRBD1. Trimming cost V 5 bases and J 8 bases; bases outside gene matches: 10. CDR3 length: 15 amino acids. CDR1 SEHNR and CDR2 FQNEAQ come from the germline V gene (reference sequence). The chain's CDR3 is CASSRGQGQFDEQFF. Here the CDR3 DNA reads TGTGCCAGCAGCCGGGGACAGGGTCAGTTCGATGAGCAGTTCTTC.

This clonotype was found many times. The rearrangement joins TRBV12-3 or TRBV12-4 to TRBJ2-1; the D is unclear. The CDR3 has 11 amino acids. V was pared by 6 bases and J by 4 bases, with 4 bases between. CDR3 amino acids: CASSLYNEQFF. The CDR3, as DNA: TGTGCCAGCAGCCTGTACAATGAGCAGTTCTTC.

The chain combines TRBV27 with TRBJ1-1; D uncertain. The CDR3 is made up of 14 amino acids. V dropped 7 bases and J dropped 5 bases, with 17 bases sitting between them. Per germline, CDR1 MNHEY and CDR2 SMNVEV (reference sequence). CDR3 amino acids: CASTARLAITEAFF. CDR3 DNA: TGTGCCAGCACCGCCCGGCTGGCGATAACTGAAGCTTTCTTT.

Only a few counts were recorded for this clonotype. This chain's CDR3 is CASSSKGRGPLNEQYF. For the CDR3, the DNA is TGTGCCAGCAGCTCGAAGGGCAGGGGGCCCCTTAATGAGCAGTACTTC. The V call is TRBV7-9, the J call TRBJ2-7, with 8 nucleotides matching TRBD1. The CDR3 extends over 16 amino acids. Losses at the gene ends were 4 bases for V and 7 bases for J; bases not matched to a gene: 15. CDR1 and CDR2 (germline): SEHNR, FQNEAQ (reference sequence).

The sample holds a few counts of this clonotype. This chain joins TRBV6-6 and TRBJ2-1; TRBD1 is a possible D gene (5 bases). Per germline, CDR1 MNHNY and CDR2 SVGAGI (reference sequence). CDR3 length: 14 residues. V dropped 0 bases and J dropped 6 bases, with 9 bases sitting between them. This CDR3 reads CASSYSTQGNEQFF. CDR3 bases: TGTGCCAGCAGTTACTCGACTCAGGGCAATGAGCAGTTCTTC.

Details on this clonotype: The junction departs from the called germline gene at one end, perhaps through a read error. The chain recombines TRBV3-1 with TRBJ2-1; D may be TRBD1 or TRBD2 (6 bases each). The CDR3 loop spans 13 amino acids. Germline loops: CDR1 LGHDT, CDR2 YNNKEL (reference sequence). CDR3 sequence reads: CASSQGGSRRQFF. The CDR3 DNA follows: TGTGCCAGCAGTCAAGGGGGGTCACGCCGGCAGTTCTTC.